This T cell receptor (beta chain) was found in a study of blood T cell repertoires in COVID-19. The table came from immunoSEQ multiplex PCR; TCRdb's copy has only in-frame clones and leaves some out. The sample has approximately 300,000 clones; 87% are singletons. Germline V gives CDR1 SNHLY, CDR2 FYNNEI. Trimming stripped 8 bases from V and 7 bases from J, with 12 bases between. The CDR3 extends over 11 amino acids. Sequenced sample: PBMCs or T cells enriched from blood (not recorded which). The TCR originated in a woman in her twenties or thirties who had recovered from COVID-19. The chain has TRBV2 and TRBJ2-7, with D possibly TRBD2 on 5 matching bases. The CDR3 nucleotides read TGTGCCAGCGGTCGGGGTAGGGAGCAGTACTTC. Encoded protein: CASGRGREQYF.